This T cell receptor (beta chain) derives from a study of T cell changes during pregnancy in multiple sclerosis. Trimming took 7 bases from V and 4 from J, leaving 22 bases between them. The germline CDR1 and CDR2 sequences are SNHLY and FYNNEI. The CDR3 extends over 16 amino acids. Profiling relied on immunoSEQ multiplex PCR, and the TCRdb table lists in-frame clones only, not all of them. The sample carries about 36,000 clones, 91% recorded once. Sample: CD4+ T cells from peripheral blood mononuclear cells, taken in the second trimester of pregnancy. The chain uses TRBV2 and TRBJ2-5; a possible D gene is TRBD1 (6 bases). The source of this sequence is a female donor in good health, enrolled as a control in a pregnancy study. In DNA form, the CDR3 reads TGTGCCAGCAAGCGAACAGGGCAGGGAAGCAGAGAGACCCAGTACTTC. As protein: CASKRTGQGSRETQYF.